This TCR beta chain was identified in a study of metastatic and nonmetastatic thyroid tumors. Study information: Patients with malignant and benign thyroid disease provided blood and tumor or nodule tissue, whose repertoires were compared. Study-level points and caveats: TCR beta diversity was reportedly significantly higher in malignant thyroid tumors than benign nodules, in blood and tumor.

Authors' methods: CDR3 differences across clinicopathological groups were used to build a distant-metastasis classifier for papillary thyroid cancer. TCRdb re-analyzed the PCR reads using MiXCR. The V and J calls come from TCRdb's annotation, not from the publication. Altogether tens of thousands of clones are present, roughly a sixth being singletons, with the ten largest covering around a tenth. Per the germline V gene, CDR1 is DFQATT and CDR2 is SNEGSKA (reference sequence). CDR3 length equals 17 residues. The V gene lost 3 bases and the J gene lost 2 bases, with 22 bases spanning the gap. Thyroid surgery took place with no prior treatment in any patient. Note on this clone: Its antigen remains unidentified. Different DNA sequences within this sample yield the same CDR3.

Source material: tumor tissue. The receptor comes from a female donor with papillary thyroid cancer or a benign thyroid nodule (not recorded which). Some clones in this sample may be carry-over from other donors' samples. V and J are TRBV20-1 and TRBJ2-5, with a tentative D call TRBD1 (8 bases). The CDR3 protein is CSARTRTAQGGQETQYF. CDR3 sequence (DNA): TGCAGTGCTAGGACCCGAACAGCACAGGGGGGGCAAGAGACCCAGTACTTC.